These 32 T cell receptor beta chains came from one sample sequenced in a study of OX40 agonist ivuxolimab in advanced cancers. Clones were read by immunoSEQ multiplex PCR, and TCRdb kept only the in-frame ones, dropping some. The table has approximately 60,000 clones, 77% seen once. The sample was CD4+ or CD8+ T cells sorted from blood, taken in a trial of the OX40 agonist ivuxolimab. The receptors originated from an adult with an advanced solid tumor such as melanoma, head and neck, liver or kidney cancer.

This clone showed up just once. The rearrangement joins TRBV4-2 to TRBJ1-2; D is unresolved. Trimming left V 0 bases short and J 2 bases short, with 10 bases between. This CDR3 has 15 residues. Germline lookup yields CDR1 LGHNA and CDR2 YNFKEQ. As DNA, the CDR3 is TGTGCCAGCAGCCAAGACGCAGTGTCAAACTATGGCTACACCTTC. This codes for CASSQDAVSNYGYTF.

The rearrangement joins TRBV6-5 to TRBJ1-1, with TRBD1 as a possible D gene (6 bases). V shed 6 bases and J shed 4 bases, with 15 bases lying between them. The CDR3 loop spans 14 amino acids. Germline V CDR1 and CDR2: MNHEY, SVGAGI. CDR3 in amino acids: CASSPQGPTTEAFF. The CDR3 nucleotides read TGTGCCAGCAGCCCACAGGGACCAACCACTGAAGCTTTCTTT.

This sequence joins TRBV28 and TRBJ2-3; 9 positions agree with TRBD1. The CDR3 length is 15 residues. V dropped 3 bases and J dropped 2; count of bases not matched to a gene: 3. CDR1 is MDHEN and CDR2 is SYDVKM in the germline V gene. The CDR3 sequence: CASSFGTGNTDTQYF. Written as DNA, the CDR3 is TGTGCCAGCAGTTTTGGGACAGGGAACACAGATACGCAGTATTTT.

The V gene is TRBV7-2, the J gene TRBJ2-5; D ambiguous. The end of the DNA fits TRBJ2-7 better, so the J call may be wrong. The CDR3 length is 14 residues. Germline V lookup: CDR1 SGHTA, CDR2 FQGNSA. CDR3 sequence: CASSLGARPYEQYF. The DNA for the CDR3 is TGTGCCAGCAGCTTAGGGGCCAGGCCCTACGAGCAGTACTTC.

CDR3 residues: CASSVNPGQNSYEQYF. CDR3 nucleotides: TGCGCCAGCAGTGTAAACCCGGGACAGAACTCCTACGAGCAGTACTTC. V and J are TRBV10-1 and TRBJ2-7; 7 bases line up with TRBD1. Germline-derived CDR1 and CDR2 are WNHNN and SYGVQD (reference sequence). V was clipped by 4 bases and J by 0 bases; unmatched bases: 9. The CDR3 has 16 amino acids.

Here the CDR3 reads CATSRDVGHYNEQFF. CDR3 sequence (DNA): TGTGCCACCAGCAGAGATGTGGGCCACTACAATGAGCAGTTCTTC. J is TRBJ2-1 and V is TRBV15, with D uncertain. Germline V gives CDR1 LNHNV, CDR2 YYDKDF (reference sequence). V lost 0 bases and J 3 bases, leaving 9 bases between the germline ends. This CDR3 has 15 amino acids.

The V call is TRBV5-3, the J call TRBJ2-1; the D gene is possibly TRBD1 (7 bases). TRBV5-3 is an open reading frame, and its role is uncertain. V lost 4 bases and J 6 bases, leaving 11 bases between the germline ends. The CDR3 has 13 residues. The CDR3 spells CARSHRGGNEQFF. In nucleotides, the CDR3 is TGTGCCAGAAGCCACAGGGGAGGCAATGAGCAGTTCTTC.

The V gene is TRBV7-2, the J gene TRBJ1-1; D unclear. V was cut by 3 bases and J by 3 bases, with 8 bases left in between. Germline values: CDR1 SGHTA, CDR2 FQGNSA. CDR3 length: 13 amino acids. The CDR3 nucleotides are TGTGCCAGCAGCTTGACGGGGTACACTGAAGCTTTCTTT. This codes for CASSLTGYTEAFF.

This clone was counted a single time. This chain links TRBV19 with TRBJ1-5; weak D call: TRBD1 (5 bases). Trimming removed 3 bases at V and 5 bases at J, with 14 bases between. Germline V lookup: CDR1 LNHDA, CDR2 SQIVND (reference sequence). This CDR3 spans 15 amino acids. This CDR3 is CASSMVRWGHQPQHF. The CDR3 DNA sequence: TGTGCCAGTAGTATGGTTAGATGGGGACATCAGCCCCAGCATTTT.

The chain is built from TRBV5-1 and TRBJ1-2; D gene uncertain. This CDR3 region has 15 residues. The germline V gene has CDR1 SGHRS and CDR2 YFSETQ. Trimming pared 6 bases from V and 4 bases from J, leaving 19 bases between. CDR3 in DNA: TGCGCCAGCAAAAATCCAGGTTCCTCCGTCTATGGCTACACCTTC. Its translation: CASKNPGSSVYGYTF.

This chain uses TRBV6-1 with TRBJ2-3; TRBD2 matches 7 bases. V gave up 2 bases and J gave up 1 base; unmatched junction bases: 3. This CDR3 is built from 15 residues. CDR1 MNHNS and CDR2 SASEGT come from the germline V gene. CDR3 sequence (DNA): TGTGCCAGCAGTGAATGGCTAGCGGGCACAGATACGCAGTATTTT. This gives the protein CASSEWLAGTDTQYF.

This chain connects TRBV20-1 to TRBJ1-3; D remains unclear. V was clipped by 7 bases and J by 12 bases, with 16 bases between them. Germline assignment: CDR1 DFQATT and CDR2 SNEGSKA (reference sequence). This CDR3 region has 11 residues. As DNA, the CDR3 is TGCAGTGGTAGGACCCGTCAGCACATATATTTT. Translation gives CSGRTRQHIYF.

The rearrangement uses TRBV27 and TRBJ1-6, with 10 bases fitting TRBD1. The length of the CDR3 is 15 residues. The V segment lost 6 bases and the J segment 14 bases; nucleotides outside the gene matches: 13. Germline lookup yields CDR1 MNHEY and CDR2 SMNVEV (reference sequence). The CDR3 DNA sequence: TGTGCCAGCAGATCTCCGGTGACAGGGGGCGATGCCCTCCACTTT. This gives the protein CASRSPVTGGDALHF.

CDR3 nucleotides: TGTGCCAGCAGTTTATTACGGGCCTACGAGCAGTACTTC. Protein sequence: CASSLLRAYEQYF. The chain uses TRBV28 and TRBJ2-7; no clear D gene. Looked up from germline, CDR1 is MDHEN and CDR2 is SYDVKM. The CDR3 is 13 residues long. V lost 1 base and J 2 bases, leaving 6 bases between the germline ends.

V is TRBV5-4 and J is TRBJ1-2; D call uncertain. The CDR3 covers 13 residues. The germline V gene encodes CDR1 SGHNT and CDR2 YYREEE (reference sequence). Trimming took 3 bases from V and 2 from J, leaving 8 bases between them. CDR3 DNA: TGTGCCAGCAGCTCAAAGTCGAACTATGGCTACACCTTC. This encodes CASSSKSNYGYTF.

The V and J genes are TRBV2 and TRBJ2-5; TRBD2 might be the D (5 bases). Trimming removed 11 bases at V and 5 bases at J, with 15 bases between. The CDR3 extends over 12 amino acids. Germline assignment: CDR1 SNHLY and CDR2 FYNNEI. CDR3 amino acids: CAGSVGAETQYF. The CDR3 bases are TGTGCCGGGTCTGTGGGAGCCGAGACCCAGTACTTC.

In nucleotides, the CDR3 is TGTGCCAGCAGCTTAGGGAGCAATCAGCCCCAGCATTTT. It translates to CASSLGSNQPQHF. The genes are TRBV5-8 and TRBJ1-5; D is undetermined. Trimming took off 2 bases at V and 1 base at J, with 4 bases between the two ends. Per germline, CDR1 SGHTS and CDR2 YDEGEE. This CDR3 has 13 residues.

The rearrangement links TRBV2 to TRBJ1-2; D call uncertain. Germline lookup yields CDR1 SNHLY and CDR2 FYNNEI. Deletions cut 8 bases from V and 8 bases from J, with 18 bases between. The CDR3 runs to 13 residues. The CDR3 protein is CASQSGQSRGYTF. The CDR3 bases are TGTGCCAGCCAGAGTGGTCAGTCCCGGGGCTACACCTTC.

This chain uses TRBV4-3 with TRBJ1-2; no firm D call. Germline CDR1 LGHNA, CDR2 YSLEER. The CDR3 runs to 14 residues. V dropped 0 bases and J dropped 6 bases, with 11 bases sitting between them. The CDR3 DNA follows: TGCGCCAGCAGCCAAGATCGGTACAGTAATGGCTACACCTTC. It codes for CASSQDRYSNGYTF.

CDR3 DNA: TGCGCCAGCAGGTTGACCGGGACTTACACAGATACGCAGTATTTT. Translated, it gives CASRLTGTYTDTQYF. This rearrangement joins TRBV10-2 to TRBJ2-3; possibly TRBD2 for D (6 bases). The CDR3 sequence is 15 residues long. The V and J ends lost 6 bases and 2 bases respectively, with 15 bases between them. The germline CDR1 and CDR2 sequences are WSHSY and SAAADI.

V is TRBV5-1 and J is TRBJ1-2; 7 bases fit TRBD1. V dropped 3 bases and J dropped 7; count of bases not matched to a gene: 12. This CDR3 contains 15 residues. Germline CDR1 reads SGHRS; CDR2 reads YFSETQ. CDR3 sequence (DNA): TGCGCCAGCAGCTGGGGGACAGCAGGGACTGGTGGCTACACCTTC. It codes for CASSWGTAGTGGYTF. The complete variable domain, with remaining parts taken from reference TRBV5-1 and TRBJ1-2, reads KAGVTQTPRYLIKTRGQQVTLSCSPISGHRSVSWYQQTPGQGLQFLFEYFSETQRNKGNFPGRFSGRQFSNSRSEMNVSTLELGDSALYLCASSWGTAGTGGYTFGSGTRLTVV.

This chain uses TRBV7-7 with TRBJ1-2; D remains ambiguous. Germline V gene data show CDR1 as SSHAT and CDR2 as FNYEAQ (reference sequence). V was cut by 3 bases and J by 0 bases, with 8 bases left in between. CDR3 length: 14 amino acids. The CDR3 nucleotides read TGTGCCAGCAGCTTTAATCTAGCTAACTATGGCTACACCTTC. This sequence encodes CASSFNLANYGYTF. The complete variable domain, with remaining parts taken from reference TRBV7-7 and TRBJ1-2, reads GAGVSQSPRYKVTKRGQDVTLRCDPISSHATLYWYQQALGQGPEFLTYFNYEAQPDKSGLPSDRFSAERPEGSISTLTIQRTEQRDSAMYRCASSFNLANYGYTFGSGTRLTVV.

The V call is TRBV5-4, the J call TRBJ1-6, with 7 bases aligning to TRBD1. Looked up from germline, CDR1 is SGHNT and CDR2 is YYREEE (reference sequence). V dropped 0 bases and J dropped 10; count of bases not matched to a gene: 7. The CDR3 consists of 15 residues. Written as DNA, the CDR3 is TGTGCCAGCAGCTTGGAGACAGGGATTGAATCACCCCTCCACTTT. This gives the protein CASSLETGIESPLHF.

The chain links TRBV4-1 to TRBJ2-1; D might be TRBD1 or TRBD2, each matching 5 bases. The germline V gene has CDR1 MGHRA and CDR2 YSYEKL. Trimming took off 4 bases at V and 12 bases at J, with 13 bases between the two ends. There are 12 residues in the CDR3. The CDR3 DNA reads as TGCGCCAGCAGCCGCCCGGGACCGATGCAGTTCTTC. It translates to CASSRPGPMQFF.

V and J are TRBV6-1 and TRBJ1-2; TRBD1 is a possible D gene (6 bases). Germline CDR1 is MNHNS and CDR2 is SASEGT. Trimming cost V 2 bases and J 6 bases, with 16 bases left between them. The CDR3 covers 15 residues. DNA of the CDR3: TGTGCCAGCAGTGAACAAACAGGGAGCGGGGATGGCTACACCTTC. This codes for CASSEQTGSGDGYTF.

V gene TRBV4-3 combines with J gene TRBJ1-4; a weak D match, TRBD1 (5 bases). V lost 4 bases and J 4 bases, leaving 13 bases between the germline ends. Germline-derived CDR1 and CDR2 are LGHNA and YSLEER. The CDR3 contains 15 residues. The CDR3 DNA is TGCGCCAGCAGCCCCTTGGGGCGGGGTAATGAAAAACTGTTTTTT. Translating it yields CASSPLGRGNEKLFF.

This clone occurred a few times. The chain links TRBV6-5 to TRBJ1-4, with 10 bases identical to TRBD1. The CDR3 contains 15 residues. The ends lost 5 bases at V and 7 bases at J; junction bases unmatched: 7. CDR1 MNHEY and CDR2 SVGAGI come from the germline V gene. The CDR3 DNA sequence: TGTGCCAGCAGTCCCCGACAGGGGGCTAGTGAAAAACTGTTTTTT. Its translation is CASSPRQGASEKLFF.

The CDR3 loop reads CASSLTSGGTYNEQFF. CDR3 nucleotides: TGTGCCAGCAGCTTAACTAGCGGGGGTACCTACAATGAGCAGTTCTTC. The chain joins TRBV7-2 to TRBJ2-1; 11 bases are a match to TRBD2. Germline V CDR1 and CDR2: SGHTA, FQGNSA. The J segment lost 2 bases and the V segment lost 2 bases, leaving 2 bases of the junction unmatched. CDR3 size: 16 residues.

This chain connects TRBV7-9 to TRBJ2-5; 11 bases fit TRBD2. The CDR3 sequence is 17 residues long. The J segment lost 2 bases and the V segment lost 1 base, leaving 6 bases of the junction unmatched. Germline V gene data show CDR1 as SEHNR and CDR2 as FQNEAQ (reference sequence). CDR3 region: CASSLGSSGGLQETQYF. The CDR3 nucleotides are TGTGCCAGCAGCTTAGGGTCTAGCGGGGGGCTGCAAGAGACCCAGTACTTC.

The rearrangement joins TRBV6-1 to TRBJ1-5; D is unclear. CDR3 length: 15 residues. Trimming removed 5 bases at V and 0 bases at J, with 11 bases between. CDR1 is MNHNS, CDR2 SASEGT, per germline. This CDR3 is CASSLPRGSNQPQHF. The CDR3 nucleotides read TGTGCCAGCAGTTTACCTAGAGGTAGCAATCAGCCCCAGCATTTT.

The V gene is TRBV11-2, the J gene TRBJ2-7, with 8 bases that match TRBD1. The germline CDR1 and CDR2 sequences are SGHAT and FQNNGV. Germline trimming cut 5 bases from V and 3 bases from J; bases unmatched to any gene: 9. This CDR3 is built from 15 residues. The CDR3 region is CASSPTGRGLYEQYF. The CDR3 DNA follows: TGTGCCAGCAGCCCCACCGGCAGGGGGCTCTACGAGCAGTACTTC.

The rearrangement uses TRBV4-1 and TRBJ1-1, with D perhaps TRBD1 (6 bases). Trimming removed 3 bases at V and 1 base at J, with 15 bases between. Germline V gives CDR1 MGHRA, CDR2 YSYEKL. The CDR3 is made up of 16 amino acids. The CDR3 is CASSHDHQGKNTEAFF. The DNA of the CDR3 is TGCGCCAGCAGCCATGATCATCAGGGGAAGAACACTGAAGCTTTCTTT.